Below are 9 T cell receptor beta chains sequenced from a single sample in a study of blood T cell repertoires in COVID-19 (TCRdb year 2020). Library prep was done by the immunoSEQ multiplex PCR assay. In its TCRdb copy, this immuneACCESS table keeps in-frame sequences only and misses some clones. Where compared with another copy, unresolved V genes explain less than half of these, and the others have no known cause. The sample profile shows 210,000 or so clones; about 90% of them were found once. 1.5% to 2% of the sample lies in the top ten. Sequencing was performed on peripheral blood. These receptors came from a middle-aged man with active or convalescent COVID-19.

The V call is TRBV7-9, the J call TRBJ1-1; a weak D match, TRBD1 (6 bases). Germline CDR1 SEHNR, CDR2 FQNEAQ (reference sequence). V lost 6 bases, J lost 11 bases, and 19 bases lay in between. This CDR3 comprises 13 residues. The CDR3 loop reads CASSPDGLQGAFF. CDR3 DNA: TGTGCCAGCAGTCCGGACGGACTCCAGGGGGCTTTCTTT.

This chain connects TRBV19 to TRBJ2-5, with 9 bases lining up with TRBD2. Per germline, CDR1 LNHDA and CDR2 SQIVND (reference sequence). V trimming: 0 bases; J trimming: 5 bases; junction bases outside the gene matches: 4. The CDR3 consists of 15 residues. The CDR3 reads CASSIDQAGGETQYF. CDR3 coding DNA: TGTGCCAGTAGTATAGATCAGGCGGGAGGGGAGACCCAGTACTTC.

The chain recombines TRBV6-5 with TRBJ1-1; D unclear. This CDR3 has 16 amino acids. The V end was cut by 0 bases, the J end by 1 base, with 12 bases between. Looked up from germline, CDR1 is MNHEY and CDR2 is SVGAGI. CDR3 bases: TGTGCCAGCAGTTACTCGGCAGTTATAACGAACACTGAAGCTTTCTTT. This translates into CASSYSAVITNTEAFF.

The chain links TRBV15 to TRBJ1-4, with no clear D. V was clipped by 0 bases and J by 4 bases, with 6 bases between them. The CDR3 runs to 14 residues. CDR1 LNHNV and CDR2 YYDKDF come from the germline V gene (reference sequence). The CDR3 loop is CATSRDHSNEKLFF. The CDR3 DNA follows: TGTGCCACCAGCAGAGACCACAGTAATGAAAAACTGTTTTTT.

The chain joins TRBV10-3 to TRBJ2-7; 7 nucleotides align to TRBD2. Trimming took 5 bases from V and 3 from J; bases not matched to a gene: 7. Germline-derived CDR1 and CDR2 are ENHRY and SYGVKD. The CDR3 has 14 amino acids. The CDR3 loop reads CAISQGGSFYEQYF. The DNA for the CDR3 is TGTGCCATCAGTCAAGGCGGGAGCTTCTACGAGCAGTACTTC.

The CDR3 reads CASTIAGLSTDTQYF. The CDR3 DNA follows: TGTGCCAGCACCATAGCGGGACTTAGCACAGATACGCAGTATTTT. The chain recombines TRBV27 with TRBJ2-3; 8 bases match TRBD2. The germline CDR1 and CDR2 sequences are MNHEY and SMNVEV (reference sequence). The trim removed 7 bases at V and 0 bases at J, leaving 6 bases unmatched. The CDR3 contains 15 residues.

The chain joins TRBV5-5 to TRBJ1-2; the D is unclear. The V end was cut by 1 base, the J end by 1 base, with 8 bases between. The CDR3 is 14 amino acids. From germline, CDR1 is SGHKS and CDR2 YYEKEE (reference sequence). The chain's CDR3 is CASSLYGFNYGYTF. As DNA, the CDR3 is TGTGCCAGCAGCTTGTACGGGTTTAACTATGGCTACACCTTC.

The rearrangement links TRBV7-6 to TRBJ1-2; unclear D gene. The CDR3 extends over 15 amino acids. The germline V gene has CDR1 SGHVS and CDR2 FNYEAQ. V gave up 1 base and J gave up 8 bases, with 17 bases separating them. The CDR3 coding sequence is TGTGCCAGCAGCTTAGAAGCGACCAGCCACGTCGGCTACACCTTC. Translating it yields CASSLEATSHVGYTF.

This chain uses TRBV6-4 with TRBJ1-5; 9 bases agree with TRBD1. The CDR3 consists of 14 residues. Germline V gene sequence: CDR1 MRHNA, CDR2 SNTAGT. V gave up 6 bases and J gave up 7 bases; unmatched junction bases: 7. CDR3 DNA: TGTGCCAGCAGCGATACAGGGGGCAGACAGCCCCAGCATTTT. Protein sequence: CASSDTGGRQPQHF.